These T cell receptor beta chains were read from a single sample in a study of T cell repertoires in cytomegalovirus infection. TCRdb reprocessed the reads via MiXCR and lists one record per CDR3 protein. The sample shows fewer than 550,000 distinct CDR3 sequences, approximately 10% of them seen only once. Sequenced input: PBMCs. The receptors derive from a human donor in good health (CMV status not recorded). Some clones in this sample may be carry-over from other donors' samples. CDR3s include the opening cysteine and the closing phenylalanine or tryptophan. The D gene is left open where the match is weak. Not every row has a clone size; where given, it reads once, few, many or a size class.

>.|TRBV7-3|TRBJ2-3|.|15
CASSLIAASTDTQYF
TGTGCCAGCAGCTTAATCGCAGCTAGCACAGATACGCAGTATTTT
>.|TRBV20-1|TRBJ1-1|.|15
CSARKVGSRETEAFF
TGCAGTGCTAGAAAGGTTGGGTCCCGTGAAACTGAAGCTTTCTTT
>TRBD2|TRBV18|TRBJ2-1|.|17
CASSPPVLAGRHDEQFF
TGTGCCAGCTCACCACCCGTCCTAGCGGGAAGACACGATGAGCAGTTCTTC
>.|TRBV20-1|TRBJ2-7|few|13
CSARGQSSYEQYF
TGCAGTGCTAGAGGGCAGAGCTCCTACGAGCAGTACTTC
>.|TRBV12-3/TRBV12-4|TRBJ2-5|many|15
CASSLGSPPPETQYF
TGTGCCAGCAGCTTAGGGAGTCCGCCTCCAGAGACCCAGTACTTC
>.|TRBV29-1|TRBJ1-2|few|17
CSVEKGDAGLSDYGYTF
TGCAGCGTTGAAAAGGGGGATGCAGGATTAAGTGACTATGGCTACACCTTC
>.|TRBV10-3|TRBJ2-1|many|15
CAIKGDGGPYNEQFF
TGTGCCATCAAAGGGGATGGGGGCCCCTACAATGAGCAGTTCTTC
>.|TRBV7-9|TRBJ2-1|.|17
CASTSPPGQGGSNEQFF
TGTGCCAGCACCTCTCCCCCGGGGCAGGGAGGTTCCAATGAGCAGTTCTTC
>.|TRBV2|TRBJ2-7|many|14
CASSVDFSSYEQYF
TGTGCCAGCAGCGTCGACTTCTCGTCTTACGAGCAGTACTTC
>TRBD1|TRBV7-8|TRBJ1-4|many|14
CASSPRDRVEKLFF
TGTGCCAGCAGCCCCCGGGACAGGGTTGAAAAACTGTTTTTT
>.|TRBV20-1|TRBJ2-1|many|15
CSARGFDFSYNEQFF
TGCAGTGCTAGGGGATTTGACTTCTCCTACAATGAGCAGTTCTTC
>.|TRBV19|TRBJ2-7|.|13
CASRDGNSYEQYF
TGTGCCAGTAGGGACGGAAACTCCTACGAGCAGTACTTC
>TRBD2|TRBV5-1|TRBJ2-1|.|14
CASSLRLAGNEQFF
TGCGCCAGCAGCCTCCGACTAGCGGGGAATGAGCAGTTCTTC
>.|TRBV14|TRBJ1-2|many|16
CASSQGLWDFDYGYTF
TGTGCCAGCAGCCAAGGTCTTTGGGACTTCGACTATGGCTACACCTTC
>.|TRBV20-1|TRBJ1-1|.|12
CSARDGYGEAFF
TGCAGTGCTAGAGACGGGTATGGTGAAGCTTTCTTT
>.|TRBV4-1|TRBJ2-1|many|13
CASSQEPAPVEFF
TGCGCCAGCAGCCAAGAACCAGCGCCCGTGGAGTTCTTC
>.|TRBV6-6|TRBJ1-3|.|16
CASRPVGTTSGNTIYF
TGTGCCAGCAGACCCGTGGGGACGACCTCTGGAAACACCATATATTTT
>.|TRBV6-2/TRBV6-3|TRBJ1-5|many|16
CASSPGATLSNQPQHF
TGTGCCAGCAGTCCCGGGGCGACTCTTAGCAATCAGCCCCAGCATTTT
>.|TRBV7-9|TRBJ2-7|many|14
CASSLEWTGSEQYF
TGTGCCAGCAGCTTAGAATGGACGGGCAGCGAGCAGTACTTC
>TRBD1|TRBV4-1|TRBJ1-2|many|15
CASSQESTGGYGYTF
TGCGCCAGCAGCCAAGAGAGCACAGGGGGTTATGGCTACACCTTC
>.|TRBV7-2|TRBJ1-1|many|12
CASSLVNGHAFF
TGTGCCAGCAGCTTAGTGAACGGGCACGCTTTCTTT
>.|TRBV9|TRBJ1-2|.|12
CASSLQGDGYTF
TGTGCCAGCAGCTTACAGGGCGATGGCTACACCTTC
>.|TRBV28|TRBJ1-1|many|13
CATNVPTGTEAFF
TGTGCCACCAACGTCCCGACAGGCACTGAAGCTTTCTTT
>TRBD1|TRBV29-1|TRBJ2-2|once|16
CSVADRSIMNTGELFF
TGCAGCGTCGCGGACAGGAGCATAATGAACACCGGGGAGCTGTTTTTT
>TRBD1|TRBV19|TRBJ1-6|few|16
CASSIVPGQDNSPLHF
TGTGCCAGTAGTATAGTCCCGGGACAGGATAATTCACCCCTCCACTTT
>.|TRBV5-4|TRBJ1-2|many|14
CATGSLWAGIGYTF
TGTGCCACCGGGTCTTTGTGGGCAGGGATTGGCTACACCTTC
>.|TRBV27|TRBJ2-7|many|15
CASSRVPGPQSEQYF
TGTGCCAGCAGTCGAGTTCCCGGGCCTCAATCCGAGCAGTACTTC
>.|TRBV6-5|TRBJ1-1|few|13
CASFIRQNTEAFF
TGTGCCAGCTTTATACGGCAGAACACTGAAGCTTTCTTT
>TRBD2|TRBV12-5|TRBJ2-7|.|13
CASGTSGSNEQYF
TGTGCTAGTGGAACTAGCGGGAGCAACGAGCAGTACTTC